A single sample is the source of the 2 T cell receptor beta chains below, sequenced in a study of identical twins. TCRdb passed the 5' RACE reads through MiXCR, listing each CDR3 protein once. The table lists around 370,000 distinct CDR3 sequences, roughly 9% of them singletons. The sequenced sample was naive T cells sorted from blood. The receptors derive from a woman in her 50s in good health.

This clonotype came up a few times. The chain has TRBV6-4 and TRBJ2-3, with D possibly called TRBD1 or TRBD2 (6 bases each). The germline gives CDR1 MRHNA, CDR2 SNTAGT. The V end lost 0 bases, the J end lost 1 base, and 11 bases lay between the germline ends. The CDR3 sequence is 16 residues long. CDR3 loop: CASSDSGGRGTDTQYF. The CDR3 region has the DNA TGTGCCAGCAGTGACTCGGGGGGCCGGGGCACAGATACGCAGTATTTT.

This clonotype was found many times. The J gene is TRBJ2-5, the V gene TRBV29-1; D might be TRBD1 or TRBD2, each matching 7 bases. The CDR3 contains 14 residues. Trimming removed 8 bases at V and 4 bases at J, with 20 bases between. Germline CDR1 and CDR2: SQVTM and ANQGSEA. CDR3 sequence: CSSRNRGGVETQYF. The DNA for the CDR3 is TGCAGCTCAAGAAACAGGGGAGGGGTAGAGACCCAGTACTTC.